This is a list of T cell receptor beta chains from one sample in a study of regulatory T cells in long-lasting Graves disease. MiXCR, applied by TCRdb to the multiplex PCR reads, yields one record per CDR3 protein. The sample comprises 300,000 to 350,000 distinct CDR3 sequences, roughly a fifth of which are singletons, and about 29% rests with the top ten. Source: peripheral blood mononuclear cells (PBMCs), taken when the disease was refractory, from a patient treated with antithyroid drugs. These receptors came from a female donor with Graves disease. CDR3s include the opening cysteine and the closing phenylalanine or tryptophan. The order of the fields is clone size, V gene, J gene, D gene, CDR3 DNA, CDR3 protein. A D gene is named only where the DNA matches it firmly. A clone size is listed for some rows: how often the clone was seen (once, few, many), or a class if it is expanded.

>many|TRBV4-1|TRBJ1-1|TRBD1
TGCGCCAGCAGCCGACCGGGACAGAGGAACACTGAAGCTTTCTTT
CASSRPGQRNTEAFF
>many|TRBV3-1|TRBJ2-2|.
TGTGCCAGCAGCCAGACCCTGGGGACCGGGGAGCTGTTTTTT
CASSQTLGTGELFF
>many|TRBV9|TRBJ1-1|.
TGTGCCAGCAGCGTTTGTCAGGGAAGGATGAGGAACACTGAAGCTTTCTTT
CASSVCQGRMRNTEAFF
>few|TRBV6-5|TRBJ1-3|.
TGTGCCAGCAGTTACTCGACGGGGCCTGGAAACACCATATATTTT
CASSYSTGPGNTIYF
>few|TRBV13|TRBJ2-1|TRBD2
TGTGCCAGCAGCTTAGCACTTGCGGGAGGGCCGGTCAATGAGCAGTTCTTC
CASSLALAGGPVNEQFF
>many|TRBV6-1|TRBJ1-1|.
TGTGCCAGCAGCCAGGGATGGGCTTCGACTGAAGCTTTCTTT
CASSQGWASTEAFF
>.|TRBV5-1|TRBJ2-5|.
TGCGCCAGCAGCTTCGGGGGCAGGGAGACCCAGTACTTC
CASSFGGRETQYF
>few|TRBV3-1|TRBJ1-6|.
TGTGCCAGCAGCCAAGAAGACGACTTCGGGGGTTCACCCCTCCACTTT
CASSQEDDFGGSPLHF
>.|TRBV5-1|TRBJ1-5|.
TGCGCCAGCAGCTTGCGAGACAGAGGTATGAGCAATCAGCCCCAGCATTTT
CASSLRDRGMSNQPQHF
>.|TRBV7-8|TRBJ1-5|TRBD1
TGTGCCAGCAGCTTGCTAGCTCGACACAGGGGGCGTTCCAGCAATCAGCCCCAGCATTTT
CASSLLARHRGRSSNQPQHF
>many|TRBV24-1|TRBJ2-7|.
TGTGCCACCAGTGACCCCGGGCCCGGGACACCAACCTCCTACGAGCAGTACTTC
CATSDPGPGTPTSYEQYF
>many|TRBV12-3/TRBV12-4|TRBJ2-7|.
TGTGCCAGCAGTTCAGGGGCCGGGACTGCGAGCTCCTACGAGCAGTACTTC
CASSSGAGTASSYEQYF
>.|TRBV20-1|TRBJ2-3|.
TGCAGTGCTACTCCGGCTAGAAGGGGACCCGATACGCAGTATTTT
CSATPARRGPDTQYF
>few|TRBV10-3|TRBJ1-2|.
TGTGCCATCAGTGAAGACACCTATGGCTACACCTTC
CAISEDTYGYTF
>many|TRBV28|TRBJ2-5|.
TGTGCCAGCAGTTTGCCAGGGGTGGGGGAGACCCAGTACTTC
CASSLPGVGETQYF
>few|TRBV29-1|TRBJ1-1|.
TGCAGCGTTGAAAGGGGACTGTCGAACACTGAAGCTTTCTTT
CSVERGLSNTEAFF
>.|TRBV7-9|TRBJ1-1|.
TGTGCCAGCAGCTCTACCAACCTGAACACTGAAGCTTTCTTT
CASSSTNLNTEAFF
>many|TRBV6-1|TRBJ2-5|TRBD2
TGTGCCAGCAGTGAATGGGGAGGGCGCAAGGAGACCCAGTACTTC
CASSEWGGRKETQYF
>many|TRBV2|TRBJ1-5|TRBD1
TGTGCCAGCAGCGAAGGGGGAGGGGGCGAGGGTCAGCCCCAGCATTTT
CASSEGGGGEGQPQHF
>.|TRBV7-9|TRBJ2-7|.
TGTGCCAGCAGCTTACCAAATAATCGGGACGGGCTAGAGCAGTACTTC
CASSLPNNRDGLEQYF
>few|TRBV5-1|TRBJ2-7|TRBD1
TGCGCCAGCAGCGGGACAGGGAAGGTGTACTTC
CASSGTGKVYF
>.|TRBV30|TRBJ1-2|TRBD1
TGTGCCTGGGGAGAATCGGGACAGGGAACCTATGGCTACACCTTC
CAWGESGQGTYGYTF
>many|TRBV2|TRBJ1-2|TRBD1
TGTGCCAGCAGCCAAACAGGGGGCGAGGGCTACACCTTC
CASSQTGGEGYTF
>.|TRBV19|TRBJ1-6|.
TGTGCCAGTAGTATGAGGACAGAAGGTTCACCCCTCCACTTT
CASSMRTEGSPLHF
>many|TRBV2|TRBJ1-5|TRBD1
TGTGCCAGCATGGGACAGGAGAATCAGCCCCAGCATTTT
CASMGQENQPQHF
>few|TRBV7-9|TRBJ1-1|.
TGTGCCAGCAGCTTAAACGAGGGGCAAGGTGAAGCTTTCTTT
CASSLNEGQGEAFF
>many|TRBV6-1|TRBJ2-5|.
TGTGCCAGCATGGCAGGGGACGAGACCCAGTACTTC
CASMAGDETQYF
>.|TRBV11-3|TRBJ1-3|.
TGTGCCAGCAGCCGCCCAACCATGGGAAACACCATATATTTT
CASSRPTMGNTIYF
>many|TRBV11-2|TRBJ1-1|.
TGTGCCAGCAGCTTCGCGGTCTCCACTGAAGCTTTCTTT
CASSFAVSTEAFF
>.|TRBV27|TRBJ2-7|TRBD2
TGTGCCAGCAGTCCCAGACCGCCGGGGGGGGACTACGAGCATTACTTC
CASSPRPPGGDYEHYF
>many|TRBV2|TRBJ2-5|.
TGTGCCAGCAGTCCCCGCAGGGCCCAAGAGACCCAGTACTTC
CASSPRRAQETQYF
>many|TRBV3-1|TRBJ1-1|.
TGTGCCAGCAGCCCTGGAGGAGGTGTGGCTGAAGCTTTCTTT
CASSPGGGVAEAFF
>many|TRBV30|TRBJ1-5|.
TGTGCCTGGAGTGTAGAATCAGGGGTTGGTCAGCCCCAGCATTTT
CAWSVESGVGQPQHF
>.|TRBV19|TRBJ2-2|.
TGTGCCAGTAGTTCAGTAGCGGACACCGGGGAGCTGTTTTTT
CASSSVADTGELFF
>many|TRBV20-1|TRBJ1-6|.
TGCAGTGCTGGTCAGGGGTGGGGTTCACCCCTCCACTTT
CSAGQGWGSPLHF
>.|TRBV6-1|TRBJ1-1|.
TGTGCCAGCAGAGGGGGGACCTACGCGAACACTGAAGCTTTCTTT
CASRGGTYANTEAFF
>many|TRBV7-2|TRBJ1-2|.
TGTGCCAGCAGCTTAAGTTCGGCACGGCACTATGGCTACACCTTC
CASSLSSARHYGYTF
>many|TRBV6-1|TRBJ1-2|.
TGTGCCAGCACCCTCCGGGGGGCTAACTATGGCTACACCTTC
CASTLRGANYGYTF
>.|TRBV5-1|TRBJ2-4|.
TGCGCCAGCAGCTTACGGGGGGCGAATTTGGACATTCAGTACTTC
CASSLRGANLDIQYF
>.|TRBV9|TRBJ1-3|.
TGTGCCAGCAGCCGGAGGGATGGAAACACCATATATTTT
CASSRRDGNTIYF
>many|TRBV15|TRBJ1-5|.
TGTGCCACCAGCAGAGATCACGAGAGGACGGGCAATCAGCCCCAGCATTTT
CATSRDHERTGNQPQHF
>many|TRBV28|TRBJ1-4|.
TGTGCCAGCTCCCTTCAAGGGGCGTCAAATGAAAAACTGTTTTTT
CASSLQGASNEKLFF
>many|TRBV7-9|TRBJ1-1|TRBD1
TGTGCCAGCAGCCCGACAGGGGTATTCACTGAAGCTTTCTTT
CASSPTGVFTEAFF